These T cell receptor beta chains were read from a single sample in a study of blood T cell repertoires in COVID-19. Some clones are missing from TCRdb's copy, which holds only in-frame ones; the method was immunoSEQ multiplex PCR. Found here are 250,000 to 300,000 clones, 88% of them singletons; the top ten hold under 0.95%. The specimen sequenced was peripheral blood. The source of these receptors is a woman under 40 with acute or convalescent COVID-19. CDR3s include the opening cysteine and the closing phenylalanine or tryptophan. D genes are given only for firm matches. The size field is filled for only some rows; it gives once, few, many or a size class.

J | D | size | V | DNA | CDR3
TRBJ2-5 | - | - | TRBV12-3/TRBV12-4 | TGTGCCAGCAAGAGGGACACCCAAGAGACCCAGTACTTC | CASKRDTQETQYF
TRBJ1-2 | TRBD1 | - | TRBV7-3 | TGTGCCAGCAGGTCAGAAGGACAGGGAGGACTCTACACCTTC | CASRSEGQGGLYTF
TRBJ2-3 | - | - | TRBV30 | TGTGCCTGGAGTAAGGGGGAGGGCCTTCGCACAGATACGCAGTATTTT | CAWSKGEGLRTDTQYF
TRBJ2-1 | TRBD2 | - | TRBV14 | TGTGCCAGCAGCGACACTAGCGGGAGGGCGGGGAATGAGCAGTTCTTC | CASSDTSGRAGNEQFF
TRBJ2-7 | - | - | TRBV5-1 | TGCGCCAGCAAAAGTACGGGCTACGAGCAGTACTTC | CASKSTGYEQYF
TRBJ2-3 | TRBD2 | once | TRBV5-1 | TGCGCCAGCAGCTTTTCAGTGGCGGGAGTGGGCACAGATACGCAGTATTTT | CASSFSVAGVGTDTQYF
TRBJ2-7 | - | few | TRBV6-5 | TGTGCCAGCAGCTATGCAGGAAACTCCTACGAGCAGTACTTC | CASSYAGNSYEQYF
TRBJ2-6 | TRBD1 | - | TRBV29-1 | TGCAGCGCCTCGGACAGGCTACAATCTGGGGCCAACGTCCTGACTTTC | CSASDRLQSGANVLTF
TRBJ2-1 | TRBD2 | - | TRBV5-4 | TGTGCCAGCAGCAAGGATAGTAGCGGGGACGGTGAGCAGTTCTTC | CASSKDSSGDGEQFF
TRBJ1-3 | - | - | TRBV15 | TGTGCCACCAGCAGAGACAGGGATCGTCTGGGCAACACCATATATTTT | CATSRDRDRLGNTIYF
TRBJ2-2 | - | - | TRBV2 | TGTGCCAGCAGTGAAGTCGCAGGGCAGACCGGGGAGCTGTTTTTT | CASSEVAGQTGELFF
TRBJ2-3 | TRBD1 | - | TRBV24-1 | TGTGCCACCAGTGAGGCGGGACAGGGAACGGATACGCAGTATTTT | CATSEAGQGTDTQYF
TRBJ2-7 | TRBD2 | once | TRBV6-2/TRBV6-3 | TGTGCCAGCAGTTACAGAGGACTAGCGGGAGACGAGCAGTACTTC | CASSYRGLAGDEQYF
TRBJ2-7 | - | - | TRBV6-5 | TGTGCCAGCGGAGAGGGTTACGAGCAGTACTTC | CASGEGYEQYF
TRBJ1-1 | TRBD1 | - | TRBV5-1 | TGCGCCAGCAGCTACGGACAGGGGGCGGGAATGAACACTGAAGCTTTCTTT | CASSYGQGAGMNTEAFF
TRBJ1-5 | TRBD1 | - | TRBV30 | TGTGCCTGGAGTCCAGGGACAGGGGCATCTTATAGCAATCAGCCCCAGCATTTT | CAWSPGTGASYSNQPQHF
TRBJ2-3 | TRBD2 | - | TRBV9 | TGTGCCAGCAGCGCCGGGACTAGCGGGACGACTAGCACAGATACGCAGTATTTT | CASSAGTSGTTSTDTQYF
TRBJ2-1 | TRBD1 | - | TRBV9 | TGTGCCAGCAGCCCTCGGGACAGTCAAGGGGAGCAGTTCTTC | CASSPRDSQGEQFF
TRBJ1-1 | TRBD1 | - | TRBV6-2/TRBV6-3 | TGTGCCAGCAGTTACGACCGGGACAGGTTTAACACTGAAGCTTTCTTT | CASSYDRDRFNTEAFF
TRBJ2-7 | - | once | TRBV19 | TGTGCCAGTAGTATAGAGTTTGGGGCTAGCTACGAGCAGTACTTC | CASSIEFGASYEQYF